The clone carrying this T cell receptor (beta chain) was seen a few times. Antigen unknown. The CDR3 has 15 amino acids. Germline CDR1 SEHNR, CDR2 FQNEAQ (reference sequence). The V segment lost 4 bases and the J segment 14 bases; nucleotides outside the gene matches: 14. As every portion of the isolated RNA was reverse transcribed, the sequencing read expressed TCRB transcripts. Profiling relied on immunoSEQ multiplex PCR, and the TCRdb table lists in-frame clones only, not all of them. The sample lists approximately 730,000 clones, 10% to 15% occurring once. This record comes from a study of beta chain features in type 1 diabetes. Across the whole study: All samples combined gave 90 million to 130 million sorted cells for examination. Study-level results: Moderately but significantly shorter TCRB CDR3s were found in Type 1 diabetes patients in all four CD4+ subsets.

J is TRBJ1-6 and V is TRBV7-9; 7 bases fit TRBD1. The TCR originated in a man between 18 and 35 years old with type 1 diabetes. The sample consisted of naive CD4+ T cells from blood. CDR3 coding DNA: TGTGCCAGCAGCTCCGCCGGACAGGCCCTTAAGGCCCTCCACTTT. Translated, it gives CASSSAGQALKALHF. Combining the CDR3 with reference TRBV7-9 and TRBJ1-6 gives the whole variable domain DTGVSQNPRHKITKRGQNVTFRCDPISEHNRLYWYRQTLGQGPEFLTYFQNEAQLEKSRLLSDRFSAERPKGSFSTLEIQRTEQGDSAMYLCASSSAGQALKALHFGNGTRLTVT.